These 27 T cell receptor beta chains were all obtained from the same sample, sequenced in a study of CD8+ T cells in alopecia areata. The sequencing template was cDNA reverse transcribed from extracted RNA. Here immunoSEQ multiplex PCR was the method, and the copy in TCRdb shows in-frame clones only, minus some. The sample shows more than 200,000 clones, approximately 61% of them seen only once. The sample in question was CD4+ T cells sorted from blood, obtained at week 0. The receptor source for this set is a human donor with alopecia areata.

The CDR3: CAAGAHSPLHF. DNA for the CDR3: TGTGCTGCAGGGGCGCATTCACCCCTCCACTTT. The chain has TRBV7-9 and TRBJ1-6; perhaps TRBD1 as D (6 bases). The V gene's germline CDR1 is SEHNR and CDR2 FQNEAQ (reference sequence). The CDR3 is 11 amino acids.

The chain employs TRBV10-3 and TRBJ1-1; D unclear. This CDR3 contains 13 residues. V was trimmed by 9 bases and J by 0 bases, leaving 11 bases between them. CDR1 and CDR2 from the germline V gene are ENHRY and SYGVKD. The CDR3 nucleotides read TGTGCCATGAGGAATGCCATGAACACTGAAGCTTTCTTT. Its translation is CAMRNAMNTEAFF.

In its sample, this clone was seen once. The V gene is TRBV15, the J gene TRBJ1-4; D is unresolved. CDR3 size: 14 residues. The V gene lost 3 bases and the J gene lost 8 bases, with 13 bases spanning the gap. Germline V gene data show CDR1 as LNHNV and CDR2 as YYDKDF (reference sequence). CDR3 residues: CATSRPREREKLFF. CDR3 DNA sequence: TGTGCCACCAGCAGGCCGCGCGAACGGGAAAAACTGTTTTTT.

This chain connects TRBV5-1 to TRBJ2-7, with D perhaps TRBD1 (5 bases). V was cut by 1 base and J by 1 base, with 6 bases left in between. The CDR3 sequence is 13 residues long. CDR1 and CDR2 from the germline V gene are SGHRS and YFSETQ. This CDR3 reads CASSLQGSYEQYF. CDR3 bases: TGCGCCAGCAGCTTGCAGGGTTCCTACGAGCAGTACTTC.

The CDR3 loop reads CAWSLGLRTEAFF. The CDR3 region has the DNA TGTGCCTGGAGTTTGGGGCTTCGGACTGAAGCTTTCTTT. The V call is TRBV30, the J call TRBJ1-1, with D possibly TRBD1 on 5 matching bases. The V gene's germline CDR1 is GTSNPN and CDR2 SVGIG (reference sequence). V shed 2 bases and J shed 5 bases, with 12 bases lying between them. The CDR3 covers 13 residues.

The chain joins TRBV19 to TRBJ2-5, with D tentatively TRBD1 or TRBD2 (5 bases each). This CDR3 spans 14 amino acids. CDR1 and CDR2 from the germline V gene are LNHDA and SQIVND (reference sequence). V shed 6 bases and J shed 4 bases, with 15 bases lying between them. CDR3 loop: CASRSVGGGETQYF. The CDR3 DNA is TGTGCCAGTAGGTCCGTGGGTGGGGGAGAGACCCAGTACTTC.

The chain carries TRBV5-4 and TRBJ1-6; possible D gene TRBD1, 6 bases. The CDR3 extends over 15 amino acids. V lost 4 bases to trimming and J lost 14 bases, with 22 bases between them. CDR1 is SGHNT, CDR2 YYREEE, per germline (reference sequence). CDR3 loop: CASSETGPTGAALHF. In nucleotides, the CDR3 is TGTGCCAGCAGCGAGACGGGACCCACGGGGGCGGCCCTCCACTTT.

The table lists this clone with a count of one. The V call is TRBV4-1, the J call TRBJ2-5; D not resolved. This CDR3 is built from 16 residues. The V gene's germline CDR1 is MGHRA and CDR2 YSYEKL. With 0 bases removed from V and 5 bases from J, the gap between germline ends came to 16 bases. The CDR3 DNA follows: TGCGCCAGCAGCCAAGAGTTGTATGTAGTCCGGGAGACCCAGTACTTC. Translating it yields CASSQELYVVRETQYF.

The table lists this clone with a few counts. The gene calls are TRBV10-3 and TRBJ2-2; D tentatively reads TRBD1 or TRBD2 (5 bases each). The germline V gene has CDR1 ENHRY and CDR2 SYGVKD. Trimming stripped 6 bases from V and 2 bases from J, with 13 bases between. The CDR3 consists of 15 residues. CDR3 DNA: TGTGCCATCAGGAGGGACGGGGTAAACACCGGGGAGCTGTTTTTT. Protein sequence: CAIRRDGVNTGELFF.

The gene calls are TRBV10-1 and TRBJ2-3, with 9 bases that match TRBD2. Germline V CDR1 and CDR2: WNHNN, SYGVQD (reference sequence). The CDR3 runs to 16 residues. The J segment lost 3 bases and the V segment lost 0 bases, leaving 4 bases of the junction unmatched. The CDR3 bases are TGCGCCAGCAGTGAGTCTCGCGGGGGGGCAACAGATACGCAGTATTTT. Its protein is CASSESRGGATDTQYF.

The chain links TRBV15 to TRBJ1-1; unclear D gene. Trimming pared 4 bases from V and 3 bases from J, leaving 15 bases between. The CDR3 runs 15 residues. Germline loops: CDR1 LNHNV, CDR2 YYDKDF (reference sequence). The CDR3 is CATSNPGIPYTEAFF. The CDR3, as DNA: TGTGCCACCAGCAACCCGGGGATCCCCTACACTGAAGCTTTCTTT.

The chain couples TRBV5-1 to TRBJ1-2, with a possible D match to TRBD1 (6 bases). Trimming took off 0 bases at V and 1 base at J, with 16 bases between the two ends. Germline CDR1 SGHRS, CDR2 YFSETQ. The CDR3 loop spans 17 amino acids. Written as DNA, the CDR3 is TGCGCCAGCAGCTTGGATCCGGACAGCCGGGATAACTATGGCTACACCTTC. Protein product: CASSLDPDSRDNYGYTF.

This clone was found a few times. J is TRBJ2-7 and V is TRBV7-2, with a tentative D call TRBD2 (6 bases). Per the germline V gene, CDR1 is SGHTA and CDR2 is FQGNSA. This CDR3 has 14 amino acids. The V end lost 1 base, the J end lost 3 bases, and 10 bases lay between the germline ends. CDR3 sequence (DNA): TGTGCCAGCAGCTTAGGGCGGCGGGGCTACGAGCAGTACTTC. Its translation: CASSLGRRGYEQYF.

This clone was observed a few times. V and J are TRBV29-1 and TRBJ2-6; either TRBD1 or TRBD2 may supply D (5 bases each). Germline V gene data show CDR1 as SQVTM and CDR2 as ANQGSEA. The CDR3 runs 17 residues. V was shortened by 7 bases and J by 1 base, with 20 bases between the two germline ends. This CDR3 is CSALSGTGNSGANVLTF. CDR3 coding DNA: TGCAGCGCTCTTTCCGGGACGGGTAATTCTGGGGCCAACGTCCTGACTTTC.

This clone was observed a single time. The V gene is TRBV30, the J gene TRBJ1-1; 9 bases agree with TRBD1. The germline V gene has CDR1 GTSNPN and CDR2 SVGIG (reference sequence). The ends lost 6 bases at V and 4 bases at J; junction bases unmatched: 3. CDR3 size: 12 residues. This CDR3 reads CACKTGGTEAFF. In DNA, the CDR3 is TGTGCCTGTAAGACAGGGGGCACTGAAGCTTTCTTT.

This clone was seen more than once but under ten times. This chain uses TRBV7-8 with TRBJ2-2; D possibly corresponds to TRBD1 (6 bases). This CDR3 region has 17 residues. Trimming pared 5 bases from V and 0 bases from J, leaving 16 bases between. CDR1 is SGHVS, CDR2 FQNEAQ, per germline. In DNA form, the CDR3 reads TGTGCCAGCAGCCTACAGTTACAGGGACCGAACACCGGGGAGCTGTTTTTT. This sequence encodes CASSLQLQGPNTGELFF.

This clone was picked up one time. CDR3 loop: CASSQDWVPSGRETQYF. The CDR3 coding sequence is TGCGCCAGCAGCCAAGATTGGGTGCCTAGCGGAAGAGAGACCCAGTACTTC. The chain uses TRBV4-1 and TRBJ2-5; the match to TRBD2 covers 7 bases. Per the germline V gene, CDR1 is MGHRA and CDR2 is YSYEKL. CDR3 length: 17 amino acids. With 0 bases clipped from V and 4 bases from J, the junction kept 11 bases outside the gene matches.

V gene TRBV5-1 combines with J gene TRBJ2-1; a possible D gene is TRBD2 (6 bases). This CDR3 comprises 12 residues. V lost 1 base and J 8 bases, leaving 7 bases between the germline ends. Looked up from germline, CDR1 is SGHRS and CDR2 is YFSETQ. CDR3 sequence (DNA): TGCGCCAGCAGCTTGATAGCGGATGAGCAGTTCTTC. Amino acid sequence: CASSLIADEQFF.

The CDR3 nucleotides are TGTGCCAGCAGCGTAGGCTCCGGGACGGAAGCTAACTATGGCTACACCTTC. As protein: CASSVGSGTEANYGYTF. The chain has TRBV9 and TRBJ1-2; tentatively, D is TRBD1 (5 bases). This CDR3 comprises 17 residues. Germline-derived CDR1 and CDR2 are SGDLS and YYNGEE. The ends were cut back, 0 bases at V and 0 bases at J, with 15 bases in the middle.

The count of this clone is one. CDR3 region: CSAVDGGEQFF. Here the CDR3 DNA reads TGCAGCGCCGTAGATGGGGGTGAGCAGTTCTTC. The rearrangement links TRBV29-1 to TRBJ2-1; D may match TRBD1 or TRBD2 (5 bases each). The germline CDR1 and CDR2 sequences are SQVTM and ANQGSEA. The CDR3 loop spans 11 amino acids. V was pared by 7 bases and J by 9 bases, with 13 bases between.

The rearrangement uses TRBV2 and TRBJ2-5; a possible D gene is TRBD2 (6 bases). The V gene's germline CDR1 is SNHLY and CDR2 FYNNEI. This CDR3 contains 12 residues. With 6 bases removed from V and 4 bases from J, the gap between germline ends came to 9 bases. For the CDR3, the DNA is TGTGCCAGCAGAGGGGAGGCAGAGACCCAGTACTTC. It is translated as CASRGEAETQYF.

The chain combines TRBV5-1 with TRBJ2-5, with TRBD1 matching over 8 bases. The CDR3 is 16 residues long. V dropped 0 bases and J dropped 3; count of bases not matched to a gene: 7. Germline V lookup: CDR1 SGHRS, CDR2 YFSETQ. This CDR3 reads CASSLATTGVKETQYF. The CDR3 DNA reads as TGCGCCAGCAGCTTGGCAACGACAGGGGTCAAAGAGACCCAGTACTTC. The full variable domain, rest sourced from reference TRBV5-1 and TRBJ2-5, is KAGVTQTPRYLIKTRGQQVTLSCSPISGHRSVSWYQQTPGQGLQFLFEYFSETQRNKGNFPGRFSGRQFSNSRSEMNVSTLELGDSALYLCASSLATTGVKETQYFGPGTRLLVL.

This clone was found once. The V gene is TRBV30, the J gene TRBJ2-1; the match to TRBD2 covers 11 bases. The germline V gene encodes CDR1 GTSNPN and CDR2 SVGIG (reference sequence). This CDR3 has 14 amino acids. V trimming: 3 bases; J trimming: 4 bases; junction bases outside the gene matches: 2. The CDR3 DNA sequence: TGTGCCTGGAGACTAGCGGGGGTATACAATGAGCAGTTCTTC. It encodes CAWRLAGVYNEQFF.

The rearrangement uses TRBV30 and TRBJ1-2, with TRBD1 identical over 9 bases. V shed 4 bases, J shed 7 bases, and the junction held 4 bases outside the gene matches. The CDR3 spans 12 residues. Per the germline V gene, CDR1 is GTSNPN and CDR2 is SVGIG (reference sequence). CDR3 in DNA: TGTGCCTGGAACAACAGGGGGCTTGGCTACACCTTC. Translation gives CAWNNRGLGYTF.

The chain links TRBV30 to TRBJ1-6; 9 positions match TRBD1. Trimming cost V 3 bases and J 7 bases; bases outside gene matches: 13. This CDR3 has 17 residues. Germline CDR1 and CDR2: GTSNPN and SVGIG (reference sequence). The CDR3 DNA follows: TGTGCCTGGAGGAGGAGTGGCGCCGGGACAGGGAATTCACCCCTCCACTTT. Translating it yields CAWRRSGAGTGNSPLHF.

This rearrangement joins TRBV2 to TRBJ1-1; D remains unclear. The V end was cut by 2 bases, the J end by 0 bases, with 7 bases between. The CDR3 covers 14 residues. Germline CDR1 reads SNHLY; CDR2 reads FYNNEI. CDR3 region: CASSEWVMNTEAFF. The CDR3 DNA reads TGTGCCAGCAGTGAATGGGTAATGAACACTGAAGCTTTCTTT.

V usage is TRBV7-9 and J usage is TRBJ2-2; TRBD1 or TRBD2 may be the D gene (5 bases each). This CDR3 comprises 17 residues. From germline, CDR1 is SEHNR and CDR2 FQNEAQ (reference sequence). V was cut by 4 bases and J by 2 bases, with 17 bases left in between. CDR3 protein: CASSSAPGTLNTGELFF. For the CDR3, the DNA is TGTGCCAGCAGCTCTGCTCCCGGGACCCTCAACACCGGGGAGCTGTTTTTT.